This TCR beta chain was captured in a study of response to subunit inactivated influenza vaccine. The study's findings and limits: The authors suggested that every seasonal influenza vaccination recruits few new T cells.

The CDR3 extends over 15 amino acids. Germline V gene data show CDR1 as SEHNR and CDR2 as FQNEAQ (reference sequence). The J segment lost 6 bases and the V segment lost 5 bases, leaving 11 bases of the junction unmatched. There are a few counts of this clonotype. What it binds is not known. From the RT-PCR reads, TCRdb called clonotypes with MiXCR, one entry per CDR3 protein. The sample lists hundreds of thousands of distinct CDR3 sequences, about 15% seen once, with 6% to 8% in the top ten. Sequencing used PBMCs from blood, obtained approximately 15 days before vaccination. The receptor was derived from a man in his forties or fifties who received an inactivated influenza vaccine. The genes are TRBV7-9 and TRBJ2-7, with 9 bases aligning to TRBD1. CDR3 loop: CASSPPWTGEAEQYF. Here the CDR3 DNA reads TGTGCCAGCAGCCCACCATGGACAGGGGAGGCCGAGCAGTACTTC. The full variable domain, in which reference TRBV7-9 and TRBJ2-7 provide the parts outside the CDR3, is DTGVSQNPRHKITKRGQNVTFRCDPISEHNRLYWYRQTLGQGPEFLTYFQNEAQLEKSRLLSDRFSAERPKGSFSTLEIQRTEQGDSAMYLCASSPPWTGEAEQYFGPGTRLTVT.